This paragraph covers one TCR beta chain sequence. In the original workflow: Counts of nucleated cells, estimated from reference gene primer amplification, were obtained. The data were produced by immunoSEQ multiplex PCR, yet TCRdb's version contains in-frame clones alone and is incomplete. D and trimming come from the DNA, and the V and J calls and clone size come from that table. The table includes 160,000 or so clones, approximately 79% detected once. V was clipped by 11 bases and J by 3 bases, with 13 bases between them. The CDR3 has 13 residues. From germline, CDR1 is LNHDA and CDR2 SQIVND (reference sequence). This specimen comes from a study of blood T cell repertoires in COVID-19.

The TCR was taken from an elderly woman with acute or convalescent COVID-19. This chain uses TRBV19 with TRBJ2-2, with D maybe TRBD2 (6 bases). Specimen: peripheral blood. The CDR3 loop is CASQQRDTGELFF. The CDR3 bases are TGTGCCTCCCAACAGCGGGACACCGGGGAGCTGTTTTTT.